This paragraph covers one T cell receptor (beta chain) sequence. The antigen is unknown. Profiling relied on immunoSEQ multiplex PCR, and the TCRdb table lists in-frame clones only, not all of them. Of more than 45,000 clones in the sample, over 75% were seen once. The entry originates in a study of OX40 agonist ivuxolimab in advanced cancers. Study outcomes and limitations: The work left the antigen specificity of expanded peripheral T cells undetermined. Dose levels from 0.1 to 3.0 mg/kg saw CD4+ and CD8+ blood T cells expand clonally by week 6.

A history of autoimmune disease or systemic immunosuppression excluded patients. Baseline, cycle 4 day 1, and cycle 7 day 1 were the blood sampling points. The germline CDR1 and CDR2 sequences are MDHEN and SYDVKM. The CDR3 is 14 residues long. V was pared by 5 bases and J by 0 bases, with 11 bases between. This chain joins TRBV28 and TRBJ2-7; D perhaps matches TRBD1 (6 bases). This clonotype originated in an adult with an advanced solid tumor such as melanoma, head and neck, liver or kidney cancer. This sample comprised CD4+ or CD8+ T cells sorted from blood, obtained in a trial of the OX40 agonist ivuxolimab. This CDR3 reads CASSVQGSSYEQYF. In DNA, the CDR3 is TGTGCCAGCAGTGTACAGGGCAGCTCCTACGAGCAGTACTTC.